This record covers a single T cell receptor (beta chain). The antigen is undetermined. The CDR3 runs 14 residues. V lost 5 bases to trimming and J lost 1 base, with 12 bases between them. The V gene's germline CDR1 is SGHRS and CDR2 YFSETQ. The sample belongs to a study of shared clonotypes between healthy human individuals. General study findings and limits: Owing to a small donor count, the genetic and exposure-history diversity represented was limited.

Unsorted PBMCs provided DNA that was sequenced on ten immunoSEQ deep assay plates. The data were produced by immunoSEQ multiplex PCR, yet TCRdb's version contains in-frame clones alone and is incomplete. The sample gives about 480,000 clones, about four fifths of which show up once; 10% to 15% is in the top ten. The sequence derives from a woman between 40 and 55 years old in good health. Some clones in this sample may be carry-over from other donors' samples. This chain connects TRBV5-1 to TRBJ1-1; no clear D. Sequenced input: PBMCs. The CDR3 reads CASRQQTENTEAFF. The CDR3 DNA reads TGCGCCAGCAGACAACAGACGGAGAACACTGAAGCTTTCTTT. The full variable domain, rest sourced from reference TRBV5-1 and TRBJ1-1, is KAGVTQTPRYLIKTRGQQVTLSCSPISGHRSVSWYQQTPGQGLQFLFEYFSETQRNKGNFPGRFSGRQFSNSRSEMNVSTLELGDSALYLCASRQQTENTEAFFGQGTRLTVV.